What follows are 3 T cell receptor beta chains derived from one specimen sequenced in a study of T cells in Graves' hyperthyroidism and ophthalmopathy. Amplification yielded TCR beta CDR3 regions, with RNA transcripts as the source. The primer set for the first-round RT-PCR of the TCR CDR3 was HTBI. MiXCR, applied by TCRdb to the multiplex PCR reads, yields one record per CDR3 protein. Of 270,000 or so distinct CDR3 sequences in the sample, 20% to 30% were seen once. Input material: blood. All receptors come from a man aged 40-55 years with Graves' hyperthyroidism that later progressed to Graves' ophthalmopathy.

This clonotype was found many times. The chain has TRBV27 and TRBJ2-5; tentative D call: TRBD2 (5 bases). V was clipped by 5 bases and J by 4 bases, with 17 bases between them. CDR3 length: 15 residues. Germline CDR1 MNHEY, CDR2 SMNVEV (reference sequence). CDR3 in DNA: TGTGCCAGCAGTCCCGATCTCCGAGGGCCAGAGACCCAGTACTTC. This translates into CASSPDLRGPETQYF.

This clonotype was recorded at least ten times. This chain connects TRBV18 to TRBJ1-1, with TRBD1 matching over 9 bases. Germline V gene data show CDR1 as KGHSH and CDR2 as LQKENI. The CDR3 sequence is 12 residues long. V shed 8 bases, J shed 12 bases, and the junction held 10 bases outside the gene matches. The CDR3 is CASPQRDRETFF. CDR3 sequence (DNA): TGTGCCAGCCCACAACGGGACAGGGAAACTTTCTTT.

Many counts were recorded for this clonotype. The chain has TRBV18 and TRBJ2-7, with 7 bases matching TRBD1. The V gene's germline CDR1 is KGHSH and CDR2 LQKENI. The CDR3 totals 14 residues. Trimming removed 4 bases from V and 3 bases from J; junction bases left unmatched: 6. The CDR3 DNA reads TGTGCCAGCTCACTTGGGACAGCTAGCTACGAGCAGTACTTC. It specifies CASSLGTASYEQYF. Complete variable domain (other parts from reference TRBV18 and TRBJ2-7): NAGVMQNPRHLVRRRGQEARLRCSPMKGHSHVYWYRQLPEEGLKFMVYLQKENIIDESGMPKERFSAEFPKEGPSILRIQQVVRGDSAAYFCASSLGTASYEQYFGPGTRLTVT.